The 27 T cell receptor beta chains reported below all come from one sample, sequenced in a study of CD8+CD57+ T cells in acquired aplastic anemia. Profiles of TCR beta VDJ and CDR3 were generated from a genomic DNA template. MiXCR, run by TCRdb on the reads, gives a single entry per CDR3 protein. The data show around 500,000 distinct CDR3 sequences, with 25% to 40% seen just once and roughly 0.8% held by the top ten. Those patients picked for sequencing had displayed CD8+CD57+ cell expansion on flow cytometry. The sample was sorted CD4+, CD8+, or CD8+CD57+ T cells (not recorded which) from PBMCs. Receptor source: a human donor with aplastic anemia.

The rearrangement joins TRBV7-2 to TRBJ2-7; TRBD2 might be the D (6 bases). V shed 4 bases and J shed 4 bases, with 17 bases lying between them. Per the germline V gene, CDR1 is SGHTA and CDR2 is FQGNSA. This CDR3 has 15 amino acids. The CDR3: CASSSYGTLGYEQYF. DNA for the CDR3: TGTGCCAGCAGCTCGTATGGGACTTTAGGATACGAGCAGTACTTC.

As for this clonotype: A read error is possible here, since a much larger clone lies one base away. This sequence joins TRBV12-3 or TRBV12-4 and TRBJ1-2; D remains ambiguous. This CDR3 spans 11 amino acids. CDR3 in amino acids: CASSRDFGCTF. The CDR3 DNA reads as TGTGCCAGCAGTCGGGATTTTGGCTGCACCTTC.

This clonotype was detected many times. The chain is built from TRBV19 and TRBJ2-1; a possible D gene is TRBD1 (5 bases). V lost 9 bases to trimming and J lost 9 bases, with 21 bases between them. The CDR3 has 14 residues. Germline values: CDR1 LNHDA, CDR2 SQIVND (reference sequence). As DNA, the CDR3 is TGTGCCAGCAGTTTGAGCAGTGGGGCAGGTGAGCAGTTCTTC. It encodes CASSLSSGAGEQFF.

In this sample, this clonotype turned up many times. The chain employs TRBV25-1 and TRBJ1-6, with D possibly being TRBD1 (5 bases). The CDR3 consists of 15 residues. V was cut by 5 bases and J by 7 bases, with 15 bases left in between. Germline V gives CDR1 MGHDK, CDR2 SYGVNS. This CDR3 is CASSPPGSSNSPLHF. CDR3 coding DNA: TGTGCCAGCAGTCCCCCAGGGAGTAGCAATTCACCCCTCCACTTT. Combining the CDR3 with reference TRBV25-1 and TRBJ1-6 gives the whole variable domain EADIYQTPRYLVIGTGKKITLECSQTMGHDKMYWYQQDPGMELHLIHYSYGVNSTEKGDLSSESTVSRIRTEHFPLTLESARPSHTSQYLCASSPPGSSNSPLHFGNGTRLTVT.

As concerns this clonotype: A much larger clone is a single base away; this may be a read error. This chain connects TRBV7-8 to TRBJ2-3; D uncertain. The CDR3 is 12 residues long. The V end lost 3 bases, the J end lost 5 bases, and 6 bases lay between the germline ends. CDR1 is SGHVS and CDR2 is FQNEAQ in the germline V gene. The CDR3 coding sequence is TGTGCCAGCAGCTTCGTACGAGATACGCAGTATTTT. Its protein is CASSFVRDTQYF. Based on the CDR3 plus reference TRBV7-8 and TRBJ2-3, the full variable domain is GAGVSQSPRYKVAKRGQDVALRCDPISGHVSLFWYQQALGQGPEFLTYFQNEAQLDKSGLPSDRFFAERPEGSVSTLKIQRTQQEDSAVYLCASSFVRDTQYFGPGTRLTVL.

With respect to this clonotype: Being one base from a much bigger clone, this may be a read error. V and J are TRBV14 and TRBJ2-7, with 8 nucleotides matching TRBD1. The germline V gene has CDR1 SGHDN and CDR2 FVKESK. The CDR3 sequence is 14 residues long. For the CDR3, the DNA is TGTACCAGCCGACAGGGGATAAAGTCCTACGAGCAGTACTTC. This translates into CTSRQGIKSYEQYF.

The chain links TRBV2 to TRBJ2-1; D not certain. V shed 6 bases and J shed 6 bases, with 18 bases lying between them. Germline CDR1 is SNHLY and CDR2 is FYNNEI. The CDR3 is 15 amino acids. This CDR3 is CASSSGFLSSNEQFF. CDR3 sequence (DNA): TGTGCCAGCAGCTCCGGGTTTTTAAGCAGCAATGAGCAGTTCTTC.

This clonotype was observed at least ten times. The chain couples TRBV20-1 to TRBJ2-7; 12 nucleotides align to TRBD2. CDR1 and CDR2 (germline): DFQATT, SNEGSKA (reference sequence). This CDR3 has 14 residues. Trimming cost V 5 bases and J 2 bases; bases outside gene matches: 4. The CDR3 loop reads CSALTSGRPYEQYF. CDR3 DNA: TGCAGTGCTTTGACTAGCGGGAGACCCTACGAGCAGTACTTC.

This clonotype has just a few counts. This sequence joins TRBV10-3 and TRBJ2-2; 9 bases match TRBD1. Germline V gene sequence: CDR1 ENHRY, CDR2 SYGVKD. The CDR3 extends over 13 amino acids. Germline trimming cut 11 bases from V and 4 bases from J; bases unmatched to any gene: 5. CDR3 loop: CAVQGAGTGELFF. DNA for the CDR3: TGTGCCGTACAGGGGGCAGGCACCGGGGAGCTGTTTTTT.

This clonotype was counted at least ten times. The chain employs TRBV19 and TRBJ1-3; D gene uncertain. There are 14 residues in the CDR3. Looked up from germline, CDR1 is LNHDA and CDR2 is SQIVND (reference sequence). With 3 bases removed from V and 0 bases from J, the gap between germline ends came to 6 bases. The CDR3 nucleotides read TGTGCCAGTAGTATGACGGTCTCTGGAAACACCATATATTTT. This sequence encodes CASSMTVSGNTIYF.

On this clonotype itself: Just one base apart from a much larger clone, this may be a read error. The chain uses TRBV19 and TRBJ1-2; 9 nucleotides line up with TRBD1. The CDR3 has 15 amino acids. V was pared by 6 bases and J by 4 bases, with 9 bases of the junction left unmatched. CDR1 and CDR2 from the germline V gene are LNHDA and SQIVND (reference sequence). CDR3 coding DNA: TGTGCCAGTAGGCTCACGGGGACAGGGAGCTATGGCTACACCTTC. This gives the protein CASRLTGTGSYGYTF. Based on the CDR3 plus reference TRBV19 and TRBJ1-2, the full variable domain is DGGITQSPKYLFRKEGQNVTLSCEQNLNHDAMYWYRQDPGQGLRLIYYSQIVNDFQKGDIAEGYSVSREKKESFPLTVTSAQKNPTAFYLCASRLTGTGSYGYTFGSGTRLTVV.

This clonotype was observed a few times. This chain links TRBV15 with TRBJ1-6; D remains unclear. V was cut by 1 base and J by 5 bases, with 6 bases left in between. Germline V gene lookup returns CDR1 LNHNV and CDR2 YYDKDF (reference sequence). This CDR3 contains 14 residues. Here the CDR3 DNA reads TGTGCCACCAGCAGAGGAAGTGATAATTCACCCCTCCACTTT. This sequence encodes CATSRGSDNSPLHF.

This clonotype has just a few counts. The CDR3: CASSFGESSGNTIYF. The CDR3 region has the DNA TGTGCCAGCAGTTTTGGGGAGAGCTCTGGAAACACCATATATTTT. J is TRBJ1-3 and V is TRBV12-3 or TRBV12-4; D unclear. This CDR3 has 15 amino acids. The V end lost 3 bases, the J end lost 0 bases, and 9 bases lay between the germline ends.

The chain combines TRBV20-1 with TRBJ2-7; 7 nucleotides line up with TRBD2. The CDR3 covers 14 residues. Germline loops: CDR1 DFQATT, CDR2 SNEGSKA (reference sequence). The V gene end was trimmed by 1 base and the J gene end by 3 bases; junction bases not matched to a gene: 6. The CDR3 loop is CSARGLARHYEQYF. Here the CDR3 DNA reads TGCAGTGCTAGAGGACTAGCTAGACACTACGAGCAGTACTTC.

This clonotype was recorded a few times. The rearrangement uses TRBV4-1 and TRBJ1-2; D remains ambiguous. The CDR3 extends over 14 amino acids. Deletions cut 1 base from V and 4 bases from J, with 10 bases between. CDR1 is MGHRA, CDR2 YSYEKL, per germline. The CDR3 DNA sequence: TGCGCCAGCAGCCAAGGTACCAGCTCCTATGGCTACACCTTC. Translating it yields CASSQGTSSYGYTF.

This clonotype showed up just a few times. This chain connects TRBV12-3 or TRBV12-4 to TRBJ2-1; D gene ambiguous. V lost 3 bases and J lost 10, with 13 bases in between. This CDR3 has 13 residues. CDR3 DNA: TGTGCCAGCAGTTTGTTTGGAGTGAGCGAGCAGTTCTTC. Amino acid sequence: CASSLFGVSEQFF.

This clonotype came up a few times. V usage is TRBV7-9 and J usage is TRBJ2-2; D is possibly TRBD2 (5 bases). The V end was cut by 4 bases, the J end by 5 bases, with 14 bases between. The V gene's germline CDR1 is SEHNR and CDR2 FQNEAQ (reference sequence). The CDR3 consists of 15 residues. CDR3 sequence reads: CASSSGSKETGELFF. DNA for the CDR3: TGTGCCAGCAGCTCGGGGAGTAAGGAGACCGGGGAGCTGTTTTTT.

This clonotype was found many times. The genes are TRBV5-1 and TRBJ2-7, with D possibly being TRBD1 (6 bases). V lost 3 bases, J lost 2 bases, and 12 bases lay in between. Germline assignment: CDR1 SGHRS and CDR2 YFSETQ. This CDR3 has 14 residues. The CDR3 reads CASSSDRRTYEQYF. For the CDR3, the DNA is TGCGCCAGCAGCTCGGACAGAAGAACCTACGAGCAGTACTTC.

This clonotype was counted ten times or more. The chain couples TRBV20-1 to TRBJ1-2, with 8 bases identical to TRBD1. The CDR3 extends over 15 amino acids. Germline V gives CDR1 DFQATT, CDR2 SNEGSKA (reference sequence). V was pared by 6 bases and J by 4 bases, with 13 bases of the junction left unmatched. The CDR3 is CSAPGPGQAFYGYTF. The CDR3 nucleotides read TGCAGTGCCCCCGGACCGGGACAGGCGTTCTATGGCTACACCTTC.

The rearrangement links TRBV4-1 to TRBJ1-6; tentative D call: TRBD1 (5 bases). Germline V gives CDR1 MGHRA, CDR2 YSYEKL. V gave up 1 base and J gave up 6 bases, with 16 bases separating them. The CDR3 runs 17 residues. The CDR3 reads CASSQGSRQRINSPLHF. For the CDR3, the DNA is TGCGCCAGCAGCCAAGGTTCGCGACAGAGAATTAATTCACCCCTCCACTTT.

As for this clonotype: A much larger clone is a single base away; this may be a read error. The V and J genes are TRBV19 and TRBJ1-1; D is possibly TRBD1 (6 bases). CDR3 length: 14 amino acids. The V gene's germline CDR1 is LNHDA and CDR2 SQIVND (reference sequence). Trimming took 5 bases from V and 5 from J, leaving 15 bases between them. CDR3 protein: CASSSSARGTEAFF. The CDR3 nucleotides read TGTGCCAGTAGTTCCTCAGCCAGGGGAACTGAAGCTTTCTTT.

This clonotype was seen a few times. The chain has TRBV3-1 and TRBJ2-5; 9 positions agree with TRBD2. Germline V gene lookup returns CDR1 LGHDT and CDR2 YNNKEL (reference sequence). The CDR3 is made up of 12 amino acids. V gave up 8 bases and J gave up 7 bases; unmatched junction bases: 5. The CDR3 nucleotides are TGTGCCAGCCAACCGACTAGCGGGACCCAGTACTTC. Amino acids: CASQPTSGTQYF.

The chain is built from TRBV6-5 and TRBJ1-1; 7 bases match TRBD1. J lost 10 bases, V lost 5 bases, and 7 bases had no gene match. Germline V lookup: CDR1 MNHEY, CDR2 SVGAGI. This CDR3 contains 12 residues. CDR3 in DNA: TGTGCCAGCAGTCGAGACAGGGTCCGAGCTTTCTTT. Protein: CASSRDRVRAFF.

Turning to this clonotype: This may stem from a read error, because a much larger clone lies one nucleotide away. The chain uses TRBV20-1 and TRBJ1-2; D perhaps matches TRBD1 (6 bases). The CDR3 spans 16 residues. Per germline, CDR1 DFQATT and CDR2 SNEGSKA (reference sequence). The CDR3 region is CSAHDWATGVNYGHTF. The CDR3 DNA reads TGCAGTGCCCACGATTGGGCGACAGGAGTTAACTATGGCCACACCTTC.

The J gene is TRBJ2-6, the V gene TRBV11-1; TRBD1 matches at 9 bases. This CDR3 has 17 amino acids. The germline V gene encodes CDR1 SGHAT and CDR2 FQDESV (reference sequence). V was pared by 5 bases and J by 0 bases, with 5 bases of the junction left unmatched. The CDR3 coding sequence is TGTGCCAGCAGCGACGGACAGGGGAGCTCTGGGGCCAACGTCCTGACTTTC. As protein: CASSDGQGSSGANVLTF.

This clonotype was observed a handful of times. This chain connects TRBV27 to TRBJ1-5; no reliable D call. The CDR3 consists of 14 residues. Per germline, CDR1 MNHEY and CDR2 SMNVEV (reference sequence). V lost 2 bases and J lost 0, with 5 bases in between. This CDR3 is CASSLQYSNQPQHF. The DNA for the CDR3 is TGTGCCAGCAGTTTACAATATAGCAATCAGCCCCAGCATTTT.

This chain links TRBV3-1 with TRBJ1-2; 10 bases match TRBD1. The J segment lost 7 bases and the V segment lost 4 bases, leaving 9 bases of the junction unmatched. The germline gives CDR1 LGHDT, CDR2 YNNKEL (reference sequence). The length of the CDR3 is 15 residues. In DNA form, the CDR3 reads TGTGCCAGCAGCCCCCGGGACAGGGGAACTCGTGGCTACACCTTC. Its translation: CASSPRDRGTRGYTF.